This T cell receptor (beta chain) was profiled in a study of blood T cell repertoires in COVID-19. Study in general: The United States, Italy and Spain supplied acute and convalescent COVID-19 samples.

Assay used: immunoSEQ multiplex PCR; TCRdb lists only in-frame clones, some missing. Of under 200,000 clones listed, 65% to 90% are singletons. CDR3 length: 14 residues. Germline CDR1 reads LNHDA; CDR2 reads SQIVND (reference sequence). V gave up 6 bases and J gave up 3 bases, with 14 bases separating them. This sequence was found in a woman aged 60-75 years with acute COVID-19. The J gene is TRBJ1-2, the V gene TRBV19; D is ambiguous. Sequencing was performed on PBMCs or T cells enriched from blood (not recorded which). The DNA for the CDR3 is TGTGCCAGTAGCCACACCGCCGGGGACTATGGCTACACCTTC. Encoded protein: CASSHTAGDYGYTF.